The entry below gives a single TCR beta chain sequence along with its context. Its target is unknown. A much larger clonotype is one base distant, so this may be a read error. MiXCR, run by TCRdb on the reads, gives a single entry per CDR3 protein. Here the sample spans fewer than 1,000,000 distinct CDR3 sequences, around 30% being singletons. This specimen comes from a study of T cell repertoires in cytomegalovirus infection. About the research overall: HLA-B-restricted CMV epitopes that are well studied were used alongside recently identified HLA-C-restricted ones.

Notes on the study in general: The ex vivo response was dominated by HLA-C-restricted CMV-specific TCR beta clonotypes.

The receptor comes from a human donor in good health (CMV status not recorded). Some clones in this sample may be carry-over from other donors' samples. The source material was cultured CD8+ T cells from PBMCs, sampled from culture after CMV antigen stimulation.

For the CDR3, the DNA is TGTGCCAGCAGCATTTACAGAAGCTATGGCTACACCTTC. It is translated as CASSIYRSYGYTF. This chain joins TRBV7-2 and TRBJ1-2; D is unclear. Trimming cost V 5 bases and J 4 bases, with 11 bases left between them. Germline CDR1 reads SGHTA; CDR2 reads FQGNSA. The CDR3 spans 13 residues.